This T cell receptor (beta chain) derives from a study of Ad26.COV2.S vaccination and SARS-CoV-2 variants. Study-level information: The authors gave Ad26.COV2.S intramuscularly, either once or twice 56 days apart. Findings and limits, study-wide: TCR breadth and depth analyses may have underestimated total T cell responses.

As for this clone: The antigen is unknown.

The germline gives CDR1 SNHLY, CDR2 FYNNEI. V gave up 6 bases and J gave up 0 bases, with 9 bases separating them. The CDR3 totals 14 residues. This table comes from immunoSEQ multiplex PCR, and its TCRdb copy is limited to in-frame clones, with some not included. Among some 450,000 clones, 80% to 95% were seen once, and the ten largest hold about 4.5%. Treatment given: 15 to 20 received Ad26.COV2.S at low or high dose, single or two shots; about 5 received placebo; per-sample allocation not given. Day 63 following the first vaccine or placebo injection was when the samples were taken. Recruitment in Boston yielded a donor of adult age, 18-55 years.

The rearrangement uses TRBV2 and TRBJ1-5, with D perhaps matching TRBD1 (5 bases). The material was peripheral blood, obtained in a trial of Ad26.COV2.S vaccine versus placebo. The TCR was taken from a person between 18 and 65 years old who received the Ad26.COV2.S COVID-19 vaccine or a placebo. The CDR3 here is CASSQGLSNQPQHF. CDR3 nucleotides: TGTGCCAGCAGCCAGGGACTTAGCAATCAGCCCCAGCATTTT.